The 10 T cell receptor beta chains below were found in one sample sequenced in a study of blood T cell repertoires in COVID-19. Profiling relied on immunoSEQ multiplex PCR, and the TCRdb table lists in-frame clones only, not all of them. The repertoire holds around 250,000 clones, more than 75% seen once, with around 7.3% in the top ten. Sequencing was performed on peripheral blood. The receptors were sampled from a woman in her 70s with active or convalescent COVID-19.

The genes are TRBV4-3 and TRBJ2-5; 10 bases line up with TRBD2. Per germline, CDR1 LGHNA and CDR2 YSLEER. The CDR3 length is 19 residues. V trimming: 5 bases; J trimming: 4 bases; junction bases outside the gene matches: 19. CDR3 amino acids: CASSNDWGAGGPRSETQYF. CDR3 bases: TGCGCCAGCAGCAACGACTGGGGAGCGGGGGGGCCACGGTCAGAGACCCAGTACTTC.

The V gene is TRBV7-2, the J gene TRBJ1-5; D uncertain. The CDR3 is made up of 13 amino acids. V lost 5 bases to trimming and J lost 0 bases, with 5 bases between them. Germline V gives CDR1 SGHTA, CDR2 FQGNSA. The CDR3: CASSEYSNQPQHF. CDR3 DNA sequence: TGTGCCAGCAGCGAGTATAGCAATCAGCCCCAGCATTTT.

The chain has TRBV24-1 and TRBJ1-5, with D unresolved. Germline loops: CDR1 KGHDR, CDR2 SFDVKD. This CDR3 is 13 amino acids long. Trimming removed 7 bases from V and 2 bases from J, with 8 bases in between. CDR3 sequence reads: CATSQMGNQPQHF. Here the CDR3 DNA reads TGTGCCACCAGCCAGATGGGCAATCAGCCCCAGCATTTT.

The V gene is TRBV18, the J gene TRBJ1-2; D unclear. This CDR3 is 15 amino acids long. Germline-derived CDR1 and CDR2 are KGHSH and LQKENI. Trimming took 3 bases from V and 9 from J, leaving 20 bases between them. CDR3 protein: CASSPSLGESRSYTF. The CDR3 DNA follows: TGTGCCAGCTCACCGTCCTTGGGAGAGAGCAGGAGCTACACCTTC.

The genes are TRBV2 and TRBJ1-4; no firm D call. The V and J ends lost 3 bases and 0 bases respectively, with 11 bases between them. The CDR3 contains 16 residues. CDR1 and CDR2 from the germline V gene are SNHLY and FYNNEI. The CDR3 DNA is TGTGCCAGCAGTGAGTTCGGAACAGCAACTAATGAAAAACTGTTTTTT. Translation: CASSEFGTATNEKLFF. The full variable domain, rest sourced from reference TRBV2 and TRBJ1-4, is EPEVTQTPSHQVTQMGQEVILRCVPISNHLYFYWYRQILGQKVEFLVSFYNNEISEKSEIFDDQFSVERPDGSNFTLKIRSTKLEDSAMYFCASSEFGTATNEKLFFGSGTQLSVL.

V and J are TRBV5-6 and TRBJ2-6; D not resolved. V was clipped by 4 bases and J by 0 bases, with 17 bases between them. The germline gives CDR1 SGHDT, CDR2 YYEEEE. This CDR3 has 18 amino acids. The CDR3 here is CASSRTHHLASGANVLTF. In DNA, the CDR3 is TGTGCCAGCAGCCGAACCCACCACTTAGCCTCTGGGGCCAACGTCCTGACTTTC.

This clone was detected only a few times. This rearrangement joins TRBV2 to TRBJ1-1; D gene unclear. V shed 5 bases and J shed 8 bases, with 18 bases lying between them. This CDR3 has 14 amino acids. Germline V lookup: CDR1 SNHLY, CDR2 FYNNEI. CDR3 sequence reads: CASSPYQELPEAFF. The CDR3 region has the DNA TGTGCCAGCAGTCCCTACCAAGAACTCCCCGAAGCTTTCTTT.

V gene TRBV6-2 or TRBV6-3 combines with J gene TRBJ2-7; tentative D call: TRBD2 (7 bases). The CDR3 runs 13 residues. Trimming took off 6 bases at V and 7 bases at J, with 16 bases between the two ends. Germline V lookup: CDR1 MNHEY, CDR2 SVGEGT. The CDR3 protein is CASSIAGAKEQYF. The CDR3 coding sequence is TGTGCCAGCAGCATCGCGGGGGCTAAAGAGCAGTACTTC.

This clone was observed once. The V gene is TRBV5-1, the J gene TRBJ2-5; D uncertain. The CDR3 sequence is 14 residues long. V was shortened by 0 bases and J by 0 bases, with 6 bases between the two germline ends. Germline-derived CDR1 and CDR2 are SGHRS and YFSETQ. The CDR3 nucleotides read TGCGCCAGCAGCTTGGCCTCGTACCAAGAGACCCAGTACTTC. Translated, it gives CASSLASYQETQYF.

This chain connects TRBV29-1 to TRBJ1-3; D call uncertain. The CDR3 is made up of 13 amino acids. Trimming removed 5 bases at V and 0 bases at J, with 8 bases between. The germline V gene has CDR1 SQVTM and CDR2 ANQGSEA. DNA for the CDR3: TGCAGCGTTTCACTTGCCTCTGGAAACACCATATATTTT. Its translation: CSVSLASGNTIYF. Looking up the rest from reference TRBV29-1 and TRBJ1-3 gives the full variable domain: SAVISQKPSRDICQRGTSLTIQCQVDSQVTMMFWYRQQPGQSLTLIATANQGSEATYESGFVIDKFPISRPNLTFSTLTVSNMSPEDSSIYLCSVSLASGNTIYFGEGSWLTVV.